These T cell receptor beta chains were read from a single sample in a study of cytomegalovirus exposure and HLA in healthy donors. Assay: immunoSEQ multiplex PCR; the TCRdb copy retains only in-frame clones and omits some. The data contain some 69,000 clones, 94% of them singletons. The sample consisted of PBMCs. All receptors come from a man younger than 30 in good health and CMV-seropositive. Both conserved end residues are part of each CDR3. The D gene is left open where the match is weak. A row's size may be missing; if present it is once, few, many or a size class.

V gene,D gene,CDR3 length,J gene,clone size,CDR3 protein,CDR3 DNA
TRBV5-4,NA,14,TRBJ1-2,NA,CASSLGGQGSGYTF,TGTGCCAGCAGCTTGGGAGGGCAAGGAAGTGGCTACACCTTC
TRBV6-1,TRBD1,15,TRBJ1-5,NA,CASWGQTVPDQPQHF,TGTGCCAGCTGGGGACAGACCGTCCCCGATCAGCCCCAGCATTTT
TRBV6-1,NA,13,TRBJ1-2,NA,CASADSFNYGYTF,TGTGCCAGCGCAGACTCCTTCAACTATGGCTACACCTTC
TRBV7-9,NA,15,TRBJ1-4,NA,CASSPLAGAEEKLFF,TGTGCCAGCAGCCCCCTCGCGGGGGCGGAAGAAAAACTGTTTTTT
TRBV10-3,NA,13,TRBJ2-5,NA,CAISEGHGETQYF,TGTGCCATCAGTGAAGGACATGGAGAGACCCAGTACTTC
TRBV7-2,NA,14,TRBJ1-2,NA,CASSSWTVNYGYTF,TGTGCCAGCAGCTCGTGGACAGTTAACTATGGCTACACCTTC
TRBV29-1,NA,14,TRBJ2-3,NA,CSVSGTLSTDTQYF,TGCAGCGTTTCCGGGACTTTAAGCACAGATACGCAGTATTTT
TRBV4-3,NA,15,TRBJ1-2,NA,CASSHLTTEGLGYTF,TGCGCCAGCAGCCATCTAACAACCGAAGGACTTGGCTACACCTTC
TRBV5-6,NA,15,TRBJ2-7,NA,CASSWGRTELYEQYF,TGTGCCAGCAGCTGGGGGAGGACGGAACTTTACGAGCAGTACTTC
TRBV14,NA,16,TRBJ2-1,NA,CASSQEGGQGKNEQFF,TGTGCCAGCAGCCAAGAAGGTGGTCAGGGTAAGAATGAGCAGTTCTTC
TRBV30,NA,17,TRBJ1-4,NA,CAWTHPGLEATNEKLFF,TGTGCCTGGACCCACCCAGGGTTGGAAGCAACTAATGAAAAACTGTTTTTT
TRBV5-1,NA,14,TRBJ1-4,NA,CASSLGAGNEKLFF,TGCGCCAGCAGCTTGGGGGCGGGTAATGAAAAACTGTTTTTT
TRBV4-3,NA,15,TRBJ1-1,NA,CASSQEFFMNTEAFF,TGCGCCAGCAGCCAAGAGTTCTTTATGAACACTGAAGCTTTCTTT
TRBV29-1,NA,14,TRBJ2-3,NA,CSVEARLATNTQYF,TGCAGCGTTGAAGCGAGGCTAGCGACAAATACGCAGTATTTT
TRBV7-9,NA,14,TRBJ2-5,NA,CASTPEGGAETQYF,TGTGCCAGCACCCCCGAAGGGGGGGCGGAGACCCAGTACTTC
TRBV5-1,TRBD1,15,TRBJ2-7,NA,CASSLGTGSSYEQYF,TGCGCCAGCAGCTTGGGGACAGGGAGCAGCTACGAGCAGTACTTC
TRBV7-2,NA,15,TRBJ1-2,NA,CASSLSGKKGYGYTF,TGTGCCAGCAGCTTATCAGGGAAAAAGGGCTATGGCTACACCTTC
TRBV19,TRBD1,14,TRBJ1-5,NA,CATQWTGGNQPQHF,TGTGCCACCCAATGGACAGGGGGCAATCAGCCCCAGCATTTT
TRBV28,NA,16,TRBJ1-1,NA,CASSLWVQGPNTEAFF,TGTGCCAGCAGTTTATGGGTGCAGGGTCCTAACACTGAAGCTTTCTTT
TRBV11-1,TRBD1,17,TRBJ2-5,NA,CASSLKPTGTGEETQYF,TGTGCCAGCAGCTTAAAACCCACCGGGACAGGGGAAGAGACCCAGTACTTC
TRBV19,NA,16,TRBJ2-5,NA,CASSRTTGATQETQYF,TGTGCCAGTAGTAGAACGACAGGCGCTACCCAAGAGACCCAGTACTTC
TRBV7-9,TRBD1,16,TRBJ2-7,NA,CASSKARDRVSYEQYF,TGTGCCAGCAGCAAAGCCCGGGACAGGGTCTCCTACGAGCAGTACTTC
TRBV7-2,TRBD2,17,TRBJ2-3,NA,CASSLGLAGTSTDTQYF,TGTGCCAGCAGCTTAGGACTAGCGGGAACTAGCACAGATACGCAGTATTTT
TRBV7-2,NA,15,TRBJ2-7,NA,CASSLELASSNEQYF,TGTGCCAGCAGCTTAGAGCTTGCATCCTCGAACGAGCAGTACTTC
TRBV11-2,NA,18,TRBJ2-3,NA,CASSTRVLMPHNADTQYF,TGTGCCAGCAGCACCAGGGTTTTGATGCCCCATAATGCAGATACGCAGTATTTT
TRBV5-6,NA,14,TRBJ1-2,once,CASSLQTFNYGYTF,TGTGCCAGCAGCTTACAGACATTTAACTATGGCTACACCTTC
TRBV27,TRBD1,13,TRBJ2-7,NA,CASSDRGQYEQYF,TGTGCCAGCAGTGACAGGGGGCAATACGAGCAGTACTTC
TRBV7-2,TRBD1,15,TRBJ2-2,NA,CASSPTRQGAGELFF,TGTGCCAGCAGCCCAACCCGACAGGGAGCCGGGGAGCTGTTTTTT
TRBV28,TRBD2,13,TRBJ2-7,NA,CASRASGSYEQYF,TGTGCCAGCAGGGCTAGCGGCTCCTACGAGCAGTACTTC
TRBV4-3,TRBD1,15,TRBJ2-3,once,CASSYDRARTDTQYF,TGCGCCAGCAGCTACGACAGGGCCCGCACAGATACGCAGTATTTT
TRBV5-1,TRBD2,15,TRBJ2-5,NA,CASSQIGGVRETQYF,TGCGCCAGCAGCCAGATCGGGGGGGTCAGAGAGACCCAGTACTTC
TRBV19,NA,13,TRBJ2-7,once,CASSPRQSYEQYF,TGTGCCAGTAGTCCAAGACAATCCTACGAGCAGTACTTC
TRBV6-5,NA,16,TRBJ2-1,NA,CASSYSTSGVYNEQFF,TGTGCCAGCAGTTACTCGACGTCAGGGGTATACAATGAGCAGTTCTTC
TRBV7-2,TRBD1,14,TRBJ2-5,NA,CASSFDRGRETQYF,TGTGCCAGCAGCTTCGACAGGGGGCGGGAGACCCAGTACTTC
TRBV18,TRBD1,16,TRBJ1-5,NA,CASSELTGDVRQPQHF,TGTGCCAGCTCGGAACTTACAGGGGACGTGAGGCAGCCCCAGCATTTT
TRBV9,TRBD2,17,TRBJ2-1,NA,CASSEDGGGASYNEQFF,TGTGCCAGCAGCGAAGATGGCGGGGGGGCTAGCTACAATGAGCAGTTCTTC
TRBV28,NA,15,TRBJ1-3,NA,CASNVWGGAGNTIYF,TGTGCCAGCAATGTCTGGGGGGGCGCGGGAAACACCATATATTTT
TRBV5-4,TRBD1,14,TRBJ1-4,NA,CASSRDRFNEKLFF,TGTGCCAGCAGCAGGGACAGGTTCAATGAAAAACTGTTTTTT
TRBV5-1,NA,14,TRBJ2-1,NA,CASSILSGYNEQFF,TGCGCCAGCAGCATTCTGAGCGGCTACAATGAGCAGTTCTTC
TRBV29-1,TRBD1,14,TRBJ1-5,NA,CSVGTGTASQPQHF,TGCAGCGTTGGAACGGGGACAGCGAGTCAGCCCCAGCATTTT
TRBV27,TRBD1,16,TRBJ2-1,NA,CASSVSRTGSNNEQFF,TGTGCCAGCAGTGTGTCCAGGACAGGGTCAAACAATGAGCAGTTCTTC
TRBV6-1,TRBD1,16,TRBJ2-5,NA,CASSERSGTGSETQYF,TGTGCCAGCAGTGAAAGAAGCGGGACAGGGTCAGAGACCCAGTACTTC
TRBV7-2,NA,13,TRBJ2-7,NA,CASSLHRVYEQYF,TGTGCCAGCAGCTTGCACAGGGTCTACGAGCAGTACTTC
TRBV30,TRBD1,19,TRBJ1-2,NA,CAWSVGTGFSSNRMVGYTF,TGTGCCTGGAGTGTAGGGACAGGGTTTTCCAGCAACAGAATGGTTGGCTACACCTTC
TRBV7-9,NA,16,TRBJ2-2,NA,CASSTNDKLNTGELFF,TGTGCCAGCAGCACAAACGACAAACTGAACACCGGGGAGCTGTTTTTT
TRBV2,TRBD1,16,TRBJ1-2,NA,CASSEAGTGIFYGYTF,TGTGCCAGCAGTGAAGCTGGGACAGGGATATTTTATGGCTACACCTTC
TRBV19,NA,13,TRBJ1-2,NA,CASSNAQGTGYTF,TGTGCCAGTAGTAACGCTCAGGGGACTGGCTACACCTTC
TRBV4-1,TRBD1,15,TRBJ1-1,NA,CASSQTGGEDTEAFF,TGCGCCAGCAGCCAAACAGGGGGCGAAGACACTGAAGCTTTCTTT
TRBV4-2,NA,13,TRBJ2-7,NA,CASSQEGRTEQYF,TGTGCCAGCAGCCAAGAGGGCAGAACCGAGCAGTACTTC